What follows is one T cell receptor beta chain and its context. This clonotype showed up many times. Its target antigen remains unknown. No base quality values were provided; no much bigger clone lies one nucleotide off. The data are from a study of naive and memory T cell subsets (dated by TCRdb to about 2017). Background for the entire study: Sorted naive and memory T cell subsets from peripheral blood were analyzed in the study using a UMI-based, open-source pipeline for TCR alpha and beta sequencing. IgG serology results and the functional CMV T cell responses were in complete agreement. RNA was DNase-treated and reverse transcribed with TCR constant-region primers, mostly using SuperScript III.

The CDR1 and CDR2 encoded by the germline V gene (reference sequence) are SEHNR and FQNEAQ. V trim: 6 bases; J trim: 1 base; unmatched bases: 9. The CDR3 numbers 16 residues from cysteine through phenylalanine. Only the CDR3 part of the read is kept: 48 bases, read in frame from the first base. Separate amplification of TCR alpha and beta chain libraries was performed from the second PCR step onward. The CMV status of each donor was determined by measuring IFNgamma production from CD4+ T cells after fresh PBMCs had been stimulated overnight with CMV viral lysate. CD4 T cells were positively selected with Miltenyi beads, followed by positive selection of CD8 T cells from the CD4-negative fraction. Cells were stained for CD3, CD4, CD8, CD45RA, CD27 and a live/dead dye and were sorted on a BD Aria II into four subsets based on CD45RA and CD27. Three healthy volunteers provided blood, and the blood of each volunteer was split into CD4 and CD8 T cells and then into four differentiation subsets. Around 120 ml of peripheral blood was drawn per donor, and PBMC were isolated by Ficoll-Paque PLUS density-gradient centrifugation. After sorting, cells were lysed in RLT buffer, RNA was extracted using a Qiagen RNeasy kit, and the extracted RNA was stored at -80 degrees C.

The full study reports these points: No ground truth was available to validate the repertoire findings for the naive and memory subsets. The abundance of TCRs followed a power law with an exponent that differed between naive and memory subsets yet stayed consistent across the three individuals. After error correction, over 95% of naive TCR sequences appeared only once, giving much steeper abundance distributions than memory subsets. Each clonotype was defined as a single alpha or beta chain sequence rather than as a paired alpha/beta receptor. In both CD4 and CD8 cells, the Gini index increased while Shannon and inverse Simpson diversity decreased from naive through CM, EM and EMRA. RNA-based TCR counts may be influenced by expression changes linked to T cell activation and differentiation.

The library was built by means of UMI-ligation and nested PCR. An equimolar mix of two oligonucleotides covering both TRBC1 and TRBC2 was used as the beta constant-region primer. A single-stranded oligonucleotide carrying the SP2 primer and a 12-nucleotide UMI was ligated to the 3' end of the cDNA by T4 RNA ligase 1. The ligated cDNA went through four rounds of PCR with nested alpha and beta constant-region primers together with the SP2 primer. The ligation reaction was kept at 16 degrees C for roughly 18-24 hours. PCR2 was usually performed as a SYBR Green qPCR and halted at a preset threshold so that over-amplification would not occur. Apart from the first purification, every purification step used Agencourt AMPure XP magnetic beads. Libraries were quantified by Qubit and checked on a TapeStation, with a main peak expected near 650 bp. The pooled libraries were sequenced on an Illumina MiSeq using v2 2x251 paired-end kits, which usually yielded roughly 0.85-2.2 million reads per sample. Each sample's library went into the pool at around 4 nM, and about 5-8% PhiX was added to help with cluster recognition. The paper's processing steps were these. FASTQ reads processed by Demultiplexor were assigned V and J genes by Decombinator through tag matching that tolerated a single base-pair mismatch. UMIs were used by Collapsinator to correct both sequencing errors and frequency errors arising from PCR heterogeneity. TCRs were translated and CDR3s were extracted from the conserved cysteine to the FGXG phenylalanine by CDR3Translator, with non-productive sequences being flagged. Gini, Shannon entropy and inverse Simpson indices were computed after subsampling the repertoires to the same number of UMI-defined TCRs. Within the linear range, a power law was fitted by maximum likelihood to the distributions of clonotype abundance. For one naive CD8 sample, the pipeline and MIGEC produced similar UMI counts, unique TCR numbers and clonal distributions. Repertoires were searched for about 7,300 CMV-associated CDR3 sequences compiled from VDJdb and a published dataset. The raw public reads went through TCRdb reprocessing: fastp at Q25, MiXCR clone calling, in-frame beta chains kept. One record per CDR3 amino acid sequence lists the most common genes and DNA. TCRdb, rather than the study authors, made the V and J calls. This sample has tens of thousands of distinct CDR3 sequences in its table, and less than 15% of those were observed once. About 0.93% of the sample comes from the top ten.

Sequenced input: central memory CD4+ T cells from blood. Explained via the paper, the cell subset or site label denotes: central memory, CD45RA- CD27+. The chain uses TRBV7-9 and TRBJ2-3; 8 central bases correspond to TRBD2. This clonotype originated in a human donor in good health. Here is the DNA: TGTGCCAGCAGGGGGTTGGGACTAGGTGGCACAGATACGCAGTATTTT. Its amino acids are CASRGLGLGGTDTQYF.